This T cell receptor (beta chain) emerged from a study of blood T cells in healthy people across ages. A second PCR of 7 to 11 cycles used a sample-barcoded 5' primer and a J-beta primer mix. Sequencing recovered at least 2.5 million CDR3-containing paired-end reads from each sample. MiXCR was run by TCRdb on the 5' RACE reads, yielding one entry per CDR3 protein. The sample holds more than 500,000 distinct CDR3 sequences, 25% to 30% seen once. Germline values: CDR1 SGHRS, CDR2 YFSETQ. The CDR3 consists of 17 residues. V was trimmed by 4 bases and J by 4 bases, leaving 20 bases between them. Notes on the study in general: A greater number of naive CD4+ cells and higher diversity distinguished long-lived donors from aged donors. Naive T cell percentage and TCR beta diversity correlated strongly. Those diversity estimates obtained from one million T cells were thought to be underestimates.

This clonotype appeared a few times. The antigen is undetermined. The sequence was collected from a woman aged 70 to 79 in good health. The chain employs TRBV5-1 and TRBJ2-2; D possibly corresponds to TRBD2 (5 bases). Sequenced material: blood. The CDR3 DNA follows: TGCGCCAGCAGCCCTAACCGTGACACCCGGGGCACCGGGGAGCTGTTTTTT. Translation gives CASSPNRDTRGTGELFF.